Sequencing of this TCR beta chain was carried out in a study of CD8+CD57+ T cells in acquired aplastic anemia. Points on this clonotype: Antigen unknown.

Genomic DNA was employed as the template in profiling TCR beta VDJ and CDR3. TCRdb used MiXCR to reprocess the reads, holding one entry per CDR3 protein. Seen here are fewer than 200,000 distinct CDR3 sequences, around 60% observed once, and the top ten hold 45%. Study-wide findings and caveats: Controls and patients did not differ significantly in CD8+ Simpson's diversity.

Germline loops: CDR1 LGHNT, CDR2 FRNRAP. The CDR3 is 14 amino acids. Sequenced: sorted CD4+, CD8+, or CD8+CD57+ T cells (not recorded which) from PBMCs. This chain connects TRBV12-5 to TRBJ1-1; D ambiguous. The clonotype originates from a human donor in good health. In DNA form, the CDR3 reads TGTGCCTGCAGGCCCAGTTGGCAGAACACTGAAGCTTTCTTT. This encodes CACRPSWQNTEAFF.